A single sample is the source of the 14 T cell receptor beta chains below, sequenced in a study of blood T cell repertoires in COVID-19. The table came from immunoSEQ multiplex PCR; TCRdb's copy has only in-frame clones and leaves some out. There are around 54,000 clones in the sample; about nine tenths occur only once, and around 8.3% lies in the top ten. Sequenced sample: peripheral blood. Receptors were obtained from a woman between 40 and 50 years old with active COVID-19.

This chain joins TRBV5-4 and TRBJ2-3; the match to TRBD1 covers 11 bases. Germline loops: CDR1 SGHNT, CDR2 YYREEE (reference sequence). This CDR3 is 16 amino acids long. V lost 5 bases to trimming and J lost 3 bases; unmatched junction nucleotides: 8. CDR3 in DNA: TGTGCCAGCAGTAGGAAGGACAGGGGGCAGACAGATACGCAGTATTTT. This gives the protein CASSRKDRGQTDTQYF.

The chain employs TRBV27 and TRBJ1-5, with a tentative D call TRBD1 (6 bases). This CDR3 contains 15 residues. The germline V gene encodes CDR1 MNHEY and CDR2 SMNVEV (reference sequence). V lost 5 bases and J 7 bases, leaving 18 bases between the germline ends. DNA of the CDR3: TGTGCCAGCAGTCTACGACAGGATTTAGGGCAGCCCCAGCATTTT. Translated: CASSLRQDLGQPQHF.

The CDR3 DNA reads as TGTGCCAGCTCACAAGGACAGGAAAACTATGGCTACACCTTC. It specifies CASSQGQENYGYTF. This chain uses TRBV18 with TRBJ1-2; 7 nucleotides line up with TRBD1. CDR1 and CDR2 from the germline V gene are KGHSH and LQKENI. The CDR3 extends over 14 amino acids. V lost 4 bases, J lost 2 bases, and 4 bases stayed unmatched.

This clone was counted a few times. The V call is TRBV20-1, the J call TRBJ2-5; TRBD1 is a possible D gene (7 bases). The CDR3 is made up of 14 amino acids. The germline V and J ends were trimmed by 3 bases and 10 bases, with 21 bases remaining between them. The germline gives CDR1 DFQATT, CDR2 SNEGSKA (reference sequence). In DNA form, the CDR3 reads TGCAGTGCTAGTAAGGCAGGGGGAGGTTTGGACCAGTACTTC. This translates into CSASKAGGGLDQYF.

The chain recombines TRBV9 with TRBJ2-6; maybe TRBD1 (6 bases). This CDR3 has 15 amino acids. V lost 3 bases and J lost 4, with 11 bases in between. Germline V lookup: CDR1 SGDLS, CDR2 YYNGEE. The CDR3 DNA reads TGTGCCAGCAGCGCTACAGGGTCCGGGGCCAACGTCCTGACTTTC. Translated, it gives CASSATGSGANVLTF.

This chain joins TRBV11-3 and TRBJ2-1; 7 bases match TRBD2. The CDR3 is 15 residues long. The V segment lost 1 base and the J segment 5 bases; nucleotides outside the gene matches: 5. CDR1 and CDR2 from the germline V gene are SGHNT and YENEEA. The CDR3 bases are TGTGCCAGCAGCTTAGTTGGACTAGTCAACAATGAGCAGTTCTTC. Its translation: CASSLVGLVNNEQFF. Supplemented by reference TRBV11-3 and TRBJ2-1, the full variable domain reads EAGVVQSPRYKIIEKKQPVAFWCNPISGHNTLYWYLQNLGQGPELLIRYENEEAVDDSQLPKDRFSAERLKGVDSTLKIQPAELGDSAVYLCASSLVGLVNNEQFFGPGTRLTVL.

The chain carries TRBV3-1 (or the pseudogene TRBV3-2) and TRBJ2-3; TRBD1 agrees at 9 bases. Per the germline V gene, CDR1 is LGHDT and CDR2 is YNNKEL (reference sequence). The CDR3 is made up of 17 amino acids. With 3 bases clipped from V and 2 bases from J, the junction kept 9 bases outside the gene matches. In DNA form, the CDR3 reads TGTGCCAGCAGCCACAGGGTTTGGGACAGGGTCACAGATACGCAGTATTTT. As protein: CASSHRVWDRVTDTQYF.

The J gene is TRBJ2-1, the V gene TRBV7-3, with D unresolved. Germline values: CDR1 SGHTA, CDR2 FQGTGA. The CDR3 contains 13 residues. With 3 bases removed from V and 5 bases from J, the gap between germline ends came to 8 bases. CDR3 coding DNA: TGTGCCAGCAGCTTTGGCCTCAACAATGAGCAGTTCTTC. It translates to CASSFGLNNEQFF.

The chain employs TRBV5-1 and TRBJ2-5, with 9 bases matching TRBD1. The germline V gene has CDR1 SGHRS and CDR2 YFSETQ. The CDR3 is made up of 14 amino acids. Trimming took 4 bases from V and 6 from J; bases not matched to a gene: 7. For the CDR3, the DNA is TGCGCCAGCAGCGCACCGGGACAGGGAAAGACCCAGTACTTC. This encodes CASSAPGQGKTQYF.

V and J are TRBV6-2 or TRBV6-3 and TRBJ2-1, with TRBD2 matching 12 bases. Germline values: CDR1 MNHEY, CDR2 SVGEGT. J was trimmed by 3 bases and V by 6 bases; bases with no gene match: 3. This CDR3 has 15 residues. Here the CDR3 DNA reads TGTGCCAGCAGCCGGACTAGCGGGGACTACAATGAGCAGTTCTTC. Translation gives CASSRTSGDYNEQFF.

V is TRBV6-5 and J is TRBJ1-1; the match to TRBD1 covers 7 bases. Germline V gene lookup returns CDR1 MNHEY and CDR2 SVGAGI. The CDR3 has 14 amino acids. J gave up 3 bases and V 6 bases, and 7 bases lay outside the gene matches. CDR3 amino acids: CASRLTGLHTEAFF. The CDR3 DNA is TGTGCCAGCAGACTGACAGGGCTGCACACTGAAGCTTTCTTT.

The chain employs TRBV5-8 and TRBJ1-2, with 8 bases identical to TRBD1. The CDR3 loop spans 15 amino acids. Looked up from germline, CDR1 is SGHTS and CDR2 is YDEGEE. Trimming took 4 bases from V and 3 from J; bases not matched to a gene: 8. The CDR3 sequence is CASSIQTGEDYGYTF. CDR3 nucleotide sequence: TGTGCCAGCAGCATACAGACAGGGGAAGACTATGGCTACACCTTC.

The chain is built from TRBV3-1 (or the pseudogene TRBV3-2) and TRBJ2-4, with TRBD1 matching over 11 bases. With V trimmed by 5 bases and J by 7 bases, 4 bases remained unmatched. This CDR3 is 14 amino acids long. Germline values: CDR1 LGHDT, CDR2 YNNKEL (reference sequence). CDR3 sequence (DNA): TGTGCCAGCAGCTTGGGACAGGGGGGTAACATTCAGTACTTC. Its translation: CASSLGQGGNIQYF.

The CDR3 loop is CASSPEDYSIYNEQFF. The CDR3 coding sequence is TGTGCCAGCAGCCCGGAGGACTACTCGATCTACAATGAGCAGTTCTTC. The V and J genes are TRBV7-9 and TRBJ2-1; D is perhaps TRBD2 (6 bases). The V gene's germline CDR1 is SEHNR and CDR2 FQNEAQ (reference sequence). The V gene lost 5 bases and the J gene lost 3 bases, with 17 bases spanning the gap. CDR3 length equals 16 residues.